The 27 T cell receptor beta chains in this list originate from one sample, sequenced in a study of neoadjuvant nivolumab and ipilimumab in lung cancer (dated by TCRdb to about 2020). The sample's time point, from its label and the paper: at surgical resection after neoadjuvant nivolumab +/- ipilimumab. The library came from the immunoSEQ multiplex PCR assay. As stored in TCRdb, this immuneACCESS dataset retains in-frame rearrangements with V and J assigned. A fraction of the clones does not appear; measured against another copy, unresolved V genes explain less than half of the discrepancy, and the remainder lacks a known reason. Counted in this sample were 30,000 or so clones; approximately 90% of them appeared once. Clones ranked in the top ten supply around 5% of the sample. Material: peripheral blood, obtained after neoadjuvant nivolumab, alone or with ipilimumab, at or shortly before surgery. These receptors were obtained from an adult with non-small cell lung cancer.

The chain combines TRBV2 with TRBJ1-6; D may be TRBD1 (5 bases). V lost 9 bases and J lost 9, with 18 bases in between. Germline loops: CDR1 SNHLY, CDR2 FYNNEI. The CDR3 runs to 14 residues. The CDR3 bases are TGTGCCAGAATCCAGGGTCCCCTAGGTTCACCCCTCCACTTT. Protein sequence: CARIQGPLGSPLHF.

A single count supports this clone. The chain links TRBV6-1 to TRBJ1-6; D possibly corresponds to TRBD1 (5 bases). The V end lost 6 bases, the J end lost 4 bases, and 13 bases lay between the germline ends. This CDR3 spans 15 amino acids. Germline V CDR1 and CDR2: MNHNS, SASEGT. The CDR3 DNA sequence: TGTGCCAGCAGCGTCAAACGGGGGTATAATTCACCCCTCCACTTT. It codes for CASSVKRGYNSPLHF.

V gene TRBV5-4 combines with J gene TRBJ2-3; TRBD1 matches at 8 bases. The CDR3 loop spans 16 amino acids. The V gene end was trimmed by 4 bases and the J gene end by 0 bases; junction bases not matched to a gene: 7. Germline V gene sequence: CDR1 SGHNT, CDR2 YYREEE (reference sequence). The DNA for the CDR3 is TGTGCCAGCAGCCCGGACAGGGTGACTAGCACAGATACGCAGTATTTT. It yields the protein CASSPDRVTSTDTQYF.

V usage is TRBV9 and J usage is TRBJ1-5; D is ambiguous. Deletions cut 0 bases from V and 3 bases from J, with 4 bases between. This CDR3 spans 13 amino acids. The germline gives CDR1 SGDLS, CDR2 YYNGEE. The CDR3 coding sequence is TGTGCCAGCAGCGTAGGTTACAATCAGCCCCAGCATTTT. It yields the protein CASSVGYNQPQHF.

The chain employs TRBV4-3 and TRBJ2-6; D call uncertain. The germline V gene encodes CDR1 LGHNA and CDR2 YSLEER. V was cut by 4 bases and J by 4 bases, with 8 bases left in between. CDR3 size: 14 residues. This chain's CDR3 is CASSRVPGANVLTF. CDR3 bases: TGCGCCAGCAGCCGGGTACCAGGGGCCAACGTCCTGACTTTC.

This chain connects TRBV5-5 to TRBJ1-4; a weak D match, TRBD1 (6 bases). Germline CDR1 reads SGHKS; CDR2 reads YYEKEE (reference sequence). This CDR3 has 16 amino acids. V was shortened by 5 bases and J by 0 bases, with 14 bases between the two germline ends. The CDR3 DNA follows: TGTGCCAGCAGTCCGAGGGGGTTTTCAACTAATGAAAAACTGTTTTTT. This gives the protein CASSPRGFSTNEKLFF.

This clone was seen once. The gene calls are TRBV4-2 and TRBJ1-1; D is unclear. With 3 bases removed from V and 4 bases from J, the gap between germline ends came to 9 bases. Germline loops: CDR1 LGHNA, CDR2 YNFKEQ. The CDR3 extends over 13 amino acids. For the CDR3, the DNA is TGTGCCAGCAGCCAGCGGATAATCACTGAAGCTTTCTTT. Protein: CASSQRIITEAFF.

The chain combines TRBV18 with TRBJ1-2; D remains ambiguous. The germline V gene has CDR1 KGHSH and CDR2 LQKENI. V shed 2 bases and J shed 7 bases, with 11 bases lying between them. This CDR3 comprises 13 residues. CDR3 coding DNA: TGTGCCAGCTCACCATTGGAGGAGGGTGGCTACACCTTC. The encoded protein is CASSPLEEGGYTF.

This chain connects TRBV10-2 to TRBJ2-7, with 11 nucleotides matching TRBD1. Per germline, CDR1 WSHSY and CDR2 SAAADI. The CDR3 spans 13 residues. V lost 6 bases and J lost 6; bases outside the gene matches: 4. The chain's CDR3 is CASSRDRGFEQYF. Here the CDR3 DNA reads TGCGCCAGCAGCCGGGACAGGGGGTTCGAGCAGTACTTC.

The V call is TRBV7-2, the J call TRBJ2-5, with 9 bases matching TRBD1. The V segment lost 6 bases and the J segment 5 bases; nucleotides outside the gene matches: 7. Germline CDR1 reads SGHTA; CDR2 reads FQGNSA. The CDR3 is 14 amino acids. The CDR3 loop reads CASRTGGAGETQYF. The CDR3 DNA sequence: TGTGCCAGCAGAACAGGGGGCGCGGGGGAGACCCAGTACTTC.

This clone occurred a few times. The rearrangement links TRBV2 to TRBJ1-1, with D possibly TRBD1 on 5 matching bases. Germline CDR1 is SNHLY and CDR2 is FYNNEI. The CDR3 has 18 amino acids. The V end lost 5 bases, the J end lost 3 bases, and 25 bases lay between the germline ends. As DNA, the CDR3 is TGTGCCAGCAGTAGCCCCGGGACGATAGGTTTGGTGTACACTGAAGCTTTCTTT. Its translation is CASSSPGTIGLVYTEAFF. Combining the CDR3 with reference TRBV2 and TRBJ1-1 gives the whole variable domain EPEVTQTPSHQVTQMGQEVILRCVPISNHLYFYWYRQILGQKVEFLVSFYNNEISEKSEIFDDQFSVERPDGSNFTLKIRSTKLEDSAMYFCASSSPGTIGLVYTEAFFGQGTRLTVV.

This clone has just one count. The V call is TRBV5-6, the J call TRBJ1-6; D gene ambiguous. The CDR3 spans 13 residues. Germline lookup yields CDR1 SGHDT and CDR2 YYEEEE. The V gene lost 3 bases and the J gene lost 7 bases, with 8 bases spanning the gap. In nucleotides, the CDR3 is TGTGCCAGCAGCTCAATCAGGAATTCACCCCTCCACTTT. Amino acids: CASSSIRNSPLHF.

This rearrangement joins TRBV5-6 to TRBJ2-3; D not certain. Germline V CDR1 and CDR2: SGHDT, YYEEEE. The CDR3 runs 13 residues. Trimming left V 0 bases short and J 6 bases short, with 8 bases between. CDR3 DNA: TGTGCCAGCAGCTTGGATCGCGGTGATACGCAGTATTTT. Encoded protein: CASSLDRGDTQYF.

The chain combines TRBV14 with TRBJ2-5; D unclear. With 4 bases removed from V and 5 bases from J, the gap between germline ends came to 8 bases. CDR1 and CDR2 from the germline V gene are SGHDN and FVKESK. The CDR3 is 12 residues long. The CDR3 here is CASSLLGETQYF. CDR3 DNA sequence: TGTGCCAGCAGCCTTCTGGGGGAGACCCAGTACTTC.

Here the CDR3 reads CAISDRASRSPLHF. CDR3 DNA: TGTGCCATCAGTGACCGGGCCAGCCGTTCACCCCTCCACTTT. The chain couples TRBV10-3 to TRBJ1-6; D not resolved. The CDR3 contains 14 residues. CDR1 ENHRY and CDR2 SYGVKD come from the germline V gene. Trimming removed 3 bases from V and 9 bases from J, with 12 bases in between.

The chain employs TRBV9 and TRBJ2-5, with D possibly TRBD1 on 5 matching bases. V lost 0 bases and J 5 bases, leaving 17 bases between the germline ends. Germline-derived CDR1 and CDR2 are SGDLS and YYNGEE. The CDR3 is made up of 16 amino acids. This CDR3 is CASSVDARGGWETQYF. The DNA of the CDR3 is TGTGCCAGCAGCGTAGACGCAAGGGGTGGGTGGGAGACCCAGTACTTC.

The chain carries TRBV6-1 and TRBJ1-1; maybe TRBD1 (5 bases). Trimming pared 5 bases from V and 1 base from J, leaving 8 bases between. The germline V gene encodes CDR1 MNHNS and CDR2 SASEGT. The CDR3 runs to 13 residues. The CDR3, as DNA: TGTGCCAGCAGTAGGGGCCCGAACACTGAAGCTTTCTTT. Translation: CASSRGPNTEAFF.

The genes are TRBV28 and TRBJ1-1; D gene uncertain. Germline V gene lookup returns CDR1 MDHEN and CDR2 SYDVKM. The germline V and J ends were trimmed by 3 bases and 8 bases, with 10 bases remaining between them. The CDR3 sequence is 12 residues long. CDR3 coding DNA: TGTGCCAGCAGTTTGAACCGCCTCGAAGCTTTCTTT. It yields the protein CASSLNRLEAFF.

The chain combines TRBV6-5 with TRBJ1-2; 7 bases agree with TRBD1. The junction had 8 bases not matched to a gene; V was cut back by 6 bases and J by 1 base. Germline V CDR1 and CDR2: MNHEY, SVGAGI. The CDR3 has 15 amino acids. CDR3 in amino acids: CASSRGGPDNYGYTF. The CDR3 DNA reads TGTGCCAGCAGCAGGGGGGGCCCAGATAACTATGGCTACACCTTC.

V and J are TRBV2 and TRBJ2-5; no clear D gene. The V gene lost 2 bases and the J gene lost 5 bases, with 3 bases spanning the gap. Germline V gene sequence: CDR1 SNHLY, CDR2 FYNNEI. This CDR3 is 11 amino acids long. CDR3 DNA: TGTGCCAGCAGTGAAAGGGAGACCCAGTACTTC. Protein: CASSERETQYF.

A few counts support this clone. This chain connects TRBV19 to TRBJ1-2, with 7 bases aligning to TRBD1. Germline V CDR1 and CDR2: LNHDA, SQIVND (reference sequence). V was clipped by 3 bases and J by 8 bases; unmatched bases: 12. The CDR3 is 15 residues long. Here the CDR3 DNA reads TGTGCCAGTAGTATCAAGGACAGGAATCCACGGGGCTACACCTTC. Its translation: CASSIKDRNPRGYTF.

Only a few counts were recorded for this clone. The V and J genes are TRBV2 and TRBJ1-2; weak D call: TRBD1 (5 bases). Germline lookup yields CDR1 SNHLY and CDR2 FYNNEI. Trimming left V 7 bases short and J 9 bases short, with 21 bases between. The CDR3 sequence is 14 residues long. In DNA, the CDR3 is TGTGCCAGCACCCTTGCGGGGGACGGCTGGAGCTACACCTTC. This translates into CASTLAGDGWSYTF. Supplemented by reference TRBV2 and TRBJ1-2, the full variable domain reads EPEVTQTPSHQVTQMGQEVILRCVPISNHLYFYWYRQILGQKVEFLVSFYNNEISEKSEIFDDQFSVERPDGSNFTLKIRSTKLEDSAMYFCASTLAGDGWSYTFGSGTRLTVV.

The gene calls are TRBV28 and TRBJ1-4; D call uncertain. The CDR3 contains 14 residues. Germline CDR1 reads MDHEN; CDR2 reads SYDVKM. Between the trimmed V and J ends, which lost 8 bases and 7 bases, there was a span of 17 bases. CDR3 bases: TGTGCCAGCGGTGTGTTGGGGATGAGTGAAAAACTGTTTTTT. Its translation: CASGVLGMSEKLFF.

V and J are TRBV7-3 and TRBJ2-6; 8 bases are a match to TRBD1. V lost 5 bases, J lost 4 bases, and 10 bases stayed unmatched. The CDR3 covers 17 residues. The germline CDR1 and CDR2 sequences are SGHTA and FQGTGA. The CDR3 DNA reads TGTGCCAGCAGCCCCGGGACAGGAGTATTCGGGGCCAACGTCCTGACTTTC. Its protein product is CASSPGTGVFGANVLTF.

V gene TRBV27 combines with J gene TRBJ1-2; perhaps TRBD1 as D (6 bases). This CDR3 region has 20 residues. V was trimmed by 2 bases and J by 0 bases, leaving 25 bases between them. Germline CDR1 MNHEY, CDR2 SMNVEV (reference sequence). CDR3 bases: TGTGCCAGCAGTTTAAGGGGGTTTGGCAGGATGGGGTCTACTAACTATGGCTACACCTTC. It encodes CASSLRGFGRMGSTNYGYTF.

The gene calls are TRBV6-1 and TRBJ1-2; 7 bases line up with TRBD1. The CDR3 sequence is 14 residues long. Trimming at V came to 6 bases and at J to 3 bases, leaving 7 bases not matched to a gene. Germline V gives CDR1 MNHNS, CDR2 SASEGT. This chain's CDR3 is CASSRGGTDYGYTF. The CDR3 DNA is TGTGCCAGCAGCCGAGGAGGGACAGACTATGGCTACACCTTC.

V is TRBV4-3 and J is TRBJ2-2; no clear D. Germline loops: CDR1 LGHNA, CDR2 YSLEER. This CDR3 spans 16 amino acids. The ends were cut back, 0 bases at V and 6 bases at J, with 14 bases in the middle. The CDR3 here is CASSQDRASLPGELFF. The CDR3 coding sequence is TGCGCCAGCAGCCAAGATAGGGCAAGCCTCCCCGGGGAGCTGTTTTTT.